The present T cell receptor beta chain was sequenced within a study of T cell clones after liver transplantation. This clone was recorded only once. The CDR3 runs 15 residues. Deletions cut 2 bases from V and 2 bases from J, with 11 bases between. CDR1 and CDR2 (germline): SGHNT, YYREEE (reference sequence). Libraries were prepared by immunoSEQ multiplex PCR; TCRdb keeps only in-frame clonotypes and omits some of them. The sample includes about 78,000 clones, about 80% of them seen just once. The sequencing here drew on CD4+ T cells from blood, taken before liver transplant. The chain combines TRBV5-4 with TRBJ2-1; TRBD1 might be the D (7 bases). The receptor comes from a human donor who received a liver transplant. The CDR3: CASSLQGRTYNEQFF. The CDR3 nucleotides read TGTGCCAGCAGCTTACAGGGGAGGACCTACAATGAGCAGTTCTTC.